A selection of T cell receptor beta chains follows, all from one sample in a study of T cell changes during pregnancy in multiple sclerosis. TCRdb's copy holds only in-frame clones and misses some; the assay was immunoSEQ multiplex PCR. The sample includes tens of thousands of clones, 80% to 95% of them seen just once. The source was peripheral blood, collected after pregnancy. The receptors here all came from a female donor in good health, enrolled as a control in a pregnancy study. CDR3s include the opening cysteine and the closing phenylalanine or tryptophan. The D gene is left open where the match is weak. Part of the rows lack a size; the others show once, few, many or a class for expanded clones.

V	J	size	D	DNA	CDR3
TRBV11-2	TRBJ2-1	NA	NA	TGTGCCAGCAGCTTTACAGGGTCTAGGAAGTTCTTC	CASSFTGSRKFF
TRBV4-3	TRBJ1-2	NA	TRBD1	TGCGCCAGCAGCCGACAGGGGCTGAACTATGGCTACACCTTC	CASSRQGLNYGYTF
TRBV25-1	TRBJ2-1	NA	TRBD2	TGTGCCAGCAGTGATGGGATAAGCGGGAGGTTTGGGGATGAGCAGTTCTTC	CASSDGISGRFGDEQFF
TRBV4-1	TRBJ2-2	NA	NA	TGCGCCAGCAGCCCTCCAGGTGGGAGCGGTACCGGGGAGCTGTTTTTT	CASSPPGGSGTGELFF
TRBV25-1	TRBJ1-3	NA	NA	TGTGCCAGCAGGGAGGGGCGGAACTCTGGAAACACCATATATTTT	CASREGRNSGNTIYF
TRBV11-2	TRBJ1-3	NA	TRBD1	TGTGCCAGCAGCTCGTACAGGGGGCTTGGAAACACCATATATTTT	CASSSYRGLGNTIYF
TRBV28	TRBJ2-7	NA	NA	TGTGCCACCAAGCAGGGGTACGAGCAGTACTTC	CATKQGYEQYF
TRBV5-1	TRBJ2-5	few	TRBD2	TGCGCCAGCAGCCCCGGACTAGCGGGAGGACGGGTGGAGACCCAGTACTTC	CASSPGLAGGRVETQYF
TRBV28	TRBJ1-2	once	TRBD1	TGTGCCAGCAGAACCGGACAGGGCGGGAGAGATCGGGGCTACACCTTC	CASRTGQGGRDRGYTF
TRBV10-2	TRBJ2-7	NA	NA	TGCGCCAGCAGGCCCTATTCACAGGGAGAGGAGCAGTACTTC	CASRPYSQGEEQYF
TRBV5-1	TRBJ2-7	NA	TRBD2	TGCGCCAGCAGCAAGGGACTAGAACTCGAGCAGTACTTC	CASSKGLELEQYF
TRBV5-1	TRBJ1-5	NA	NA	TGCGCCAGCAGCTTGGCGTGGGGGGGAAAACAGCCCCAGCATTTT	CASSLAWGGKQPQHF
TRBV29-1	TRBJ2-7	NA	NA	TGCAGCGTCGCGTCCGGGGGGCCCATCTCTGAGCAGTACTTC	CSVASGGPISEQYF
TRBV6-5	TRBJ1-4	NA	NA	TGTGCCAGCAGTTACTCGATAGGGGATGCGGAAAAACTGTTTTTT	CASSYSIGDAEKLFF
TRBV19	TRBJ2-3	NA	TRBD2	TGTGCCAGTAGTATAAATCTAGCGGGTCCCACAGATACGCAGTATTTT	CASSINLAGPTDTQYF
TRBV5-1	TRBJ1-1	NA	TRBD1	TGCGCCAGCAGCCGACAGGGGAACACTGAAGCTTTCTTT	CASSRQGNTEAFF
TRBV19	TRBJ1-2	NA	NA	TGTGCCAGTAAAACCACCGACAGAACCTATGGCTACACCTTC	CASKTTDRTYGYTF
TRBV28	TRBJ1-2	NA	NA	TGTGCCAGCAGTTTACACAGTAGGTCCCTGGACACCTTC	CASSLHSRSLDTF
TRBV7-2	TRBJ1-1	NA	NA	TGTGCCAGCAGCTTAAGGAGTTTCAACACTGAAGCTTTCTTT	CASSLRSFNTEAFF
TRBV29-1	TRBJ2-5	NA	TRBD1	TGCAGCGTTGAATTCAGGGGGCTACAAGAGACCCAGTACTTC	CSVEFRGLQETQYF
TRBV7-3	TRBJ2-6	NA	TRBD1	TGTGCCAGCAGCTGGGGGACAGGGGTCATCTCTGGGGCCAACGTCCTGACTTTC	CASSWGTGVISGANVLTF
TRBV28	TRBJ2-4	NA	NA	TGTGCCAGCAGCCTCCTAGCGCCGAAAAACATTCAGTACTTC	CASSLLAPKNIQYF
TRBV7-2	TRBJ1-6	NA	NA	TGTGCCAGCAGCTTAAAATCCCCACAGGGTACACCCCTCCACTTT	CASSLKSPQGTPLHF
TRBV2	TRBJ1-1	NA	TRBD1	TGTGCCACCAAGGACAGGGGGAACACTGAAGCTTTCTTT	CATKDRGNTEAFF
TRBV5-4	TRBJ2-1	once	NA	TGTGCCAGCAGCTCTCCCACTGCGGGAAACTCCTACAATGAGCAGTTCTTC	CASSSPTAGNSYNEQFF
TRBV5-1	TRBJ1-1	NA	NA	TGCGCCAGCAGCTTCGGGGGTTATCTAGGTACTGAAGCTTTCTTT	CASSFGGYLGTEAFF
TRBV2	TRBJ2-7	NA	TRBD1	TGTGCCAGCAAAGGGACAGGGGATTACGAGCAGTACTTC	CASKGTGDYEQYF
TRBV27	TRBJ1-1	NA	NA	TGTGCCAGCAGTTTACCGGGAACTGAAGCTTTCTTT	CASSLPGTEAFF
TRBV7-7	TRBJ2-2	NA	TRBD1	TGTGCCAGCAGCTCCGGACAGGGGGCCATGGGGGAGCTGTTTTTT	CASSSGQGAMGELFF
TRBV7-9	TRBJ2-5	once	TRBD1	TGTGCCAGCAGCTCGTCCCGGGACAGGGGATGGGATGGAGAGACCCAGTACTTC	CASSSSRDRGWDGETQYF
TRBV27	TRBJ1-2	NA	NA	TGTGCCAGCAGTTTATCAGCGGGAACAGGGGGCTACACCTTC	CASSLSAGTGGYTF
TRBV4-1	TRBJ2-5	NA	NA	TGCGCCAGCAGCCAAGATGCACTCCTCCAAGAGACCCAGTACTTC	CASSQDALLQETQYF
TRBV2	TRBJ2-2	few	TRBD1	TGTGCCAGCAGTGTGCAGGGGGCCAAGAACACCGGGGAGCTGTTTTTT	CASSVQGAKNTGELFF
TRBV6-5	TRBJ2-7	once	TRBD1	TGTGCCAGCAGTCTCGGACAGGGGTTCAACGAGCAGTACTTC	CASSLGQGFNEQYF
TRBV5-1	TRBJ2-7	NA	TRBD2	TGCGCCAGCAGCTTGGGGCTAGCGGGTTACTACGAGCAGTACTTC	CASSLGLAGYYEQYF
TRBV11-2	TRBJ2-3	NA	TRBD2	TGTGCCAGCAGCCCGCGGCGGGGGGGCGGCCCAGCAGATACGCAGTATTTT	CASSPRRGGGPADTQYF
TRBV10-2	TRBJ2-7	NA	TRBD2	TGCGCCACCGAAGGACTAGCGGGGTTTAGCTCCTACGAGCAGTACTTC	CATEGLAGFSSYEQYF
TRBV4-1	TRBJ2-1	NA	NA	TGCGCCAGCAGCCTAGCAGGGTCTGGCTACAATGAGCAGTTCTTC	CASSLAGSGYNEQFF
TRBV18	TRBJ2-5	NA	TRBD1	TGTGCCAGCTCACCAGGACAGGGGAAGGAGACCCAGTACTTC	CASSPGQGKETQYF
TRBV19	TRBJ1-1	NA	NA	TGTGCCAGTAGTATTTTACTCAGGGTAAGCACTGAAGCTTTCTTT	CASSILLRVSTEAFF
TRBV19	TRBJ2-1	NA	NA	TGTGCCAGTAGTATAGACCCGGAGCGCTTATACAATGAGCAGTTCTTC	CASSIDPERLYNEQFF
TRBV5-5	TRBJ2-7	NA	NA	TGTGCCAGCAGCTTGGGTCAGGGCCGGGAGCTGAGGAACTTC	CASSLGQGRELRNF
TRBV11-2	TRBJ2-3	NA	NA	TGTGCCAGCAGCTTCGACTACCTAGGGGATACGCAGTATTTT	CASSFDYLGDTQYF
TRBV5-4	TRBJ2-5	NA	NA	TGTGCCAGCAGCCCCGGTGAGAGGGGGGGTCGGGAGACCCAGTACTTC	CASSPGERGGRETQYF
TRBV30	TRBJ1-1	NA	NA	TGTGCCTGCCACAGAGTGAACACTGAAGCTTTCTTT	CACHRVNTEAFF
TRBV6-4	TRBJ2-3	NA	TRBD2	TGTGCCAGCGGGAGGGATAGCACAGATACGCAGTATTTT	CASGRDSTDTQYF
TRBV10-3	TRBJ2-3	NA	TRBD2	TGTGCCATCAGTGAGTCGGCGGGGGTCACAGATACGCAGTATTTT	CAISESAGVTDTQYF
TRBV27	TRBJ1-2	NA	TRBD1	TGTGCCAGCAGTTTAACCCTAGGGACAGGTCCTTATGGCTACACCTTC	CASSLTLGTGPYGYTF
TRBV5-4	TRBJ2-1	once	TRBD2	TGTGCCAGCAGCCCGTGGGGGGGGAGCTCCTACAATGAGCAGTTCTTC	CASSPWGGSSYNEQFF
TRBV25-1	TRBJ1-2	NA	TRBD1	TGTGCCAGCAGTGATTTCGGGACAGGGGAAACTAACTATGGCTACACCTTC	CASSDFGTGETNYGYTF
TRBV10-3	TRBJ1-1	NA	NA	TGTGCCATCAGTGGGGCCGTCGGCACTGAAGCTTTCTTT	CAISGAVGTEAFF
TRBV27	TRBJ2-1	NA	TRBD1	TGTGCCAGCAGTCCCGGGACAGGGAAAGGCAATGAGCAGTTCTTC	CASSPGTGKGNEQFF